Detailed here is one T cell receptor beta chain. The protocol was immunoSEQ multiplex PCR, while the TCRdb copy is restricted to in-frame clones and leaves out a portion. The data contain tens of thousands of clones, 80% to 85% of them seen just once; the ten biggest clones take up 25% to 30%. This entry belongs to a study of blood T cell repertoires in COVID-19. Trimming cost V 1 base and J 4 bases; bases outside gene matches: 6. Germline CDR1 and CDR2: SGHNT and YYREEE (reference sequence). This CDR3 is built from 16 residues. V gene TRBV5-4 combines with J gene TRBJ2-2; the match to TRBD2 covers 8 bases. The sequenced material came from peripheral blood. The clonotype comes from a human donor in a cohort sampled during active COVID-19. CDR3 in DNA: TGTGCCAGCAGCTTGAATTTCGGGGGGGCCACCGGGGAGCTGTTTTTT. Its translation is CASSLNFGGATGELFF.